The clone carrying this TCR beta chain occurred a few times. Its specificity is not known. UMIs and a universal primer site were added when TCR cDNA was made by 5'RACE template switching. TCRdb passed the 5' RACE reads through MiXCR, listing each CDR3 protein once. The sample yields a few hundred thousand distinct CDR3 sequences, more than 8.5% seen once. The data were taken from a study of T cells after yellow fever vaccination. General study results and limits: The secondary response showed a weaker magnitude and a faster peak, day 5 versus 15. Clonotypes found in both CD4 and CD8 compartments made up a small share. Among primary-vaccination clones, most reappeared after the booster, at around 97% for CD4 and about 90% for CD8.

The V and J ends lost 3 bases and 2 bases, in that order; junction bases with no gene match: 6. The CDR3 totals 15 residues. Germline CDR1 and CDR2: KGHSH and LQKENI. The rearrangement links TRBV18 to TRBJ1-2; 7 bases are shared with TRBD1. The material was PBMCs, obtained on the day of the first yellow fever vaccination. The clonotype comes from a man between 18 and 35 years old who received the YFV17D yellow fever vaccine. In nucleotides, the CDR3 is TGTGCCAGCTCACCGACGACAGGGCCCAACTATGGCTACACCTTC. This sequence encodes CASSPTTGPNYGYTF.